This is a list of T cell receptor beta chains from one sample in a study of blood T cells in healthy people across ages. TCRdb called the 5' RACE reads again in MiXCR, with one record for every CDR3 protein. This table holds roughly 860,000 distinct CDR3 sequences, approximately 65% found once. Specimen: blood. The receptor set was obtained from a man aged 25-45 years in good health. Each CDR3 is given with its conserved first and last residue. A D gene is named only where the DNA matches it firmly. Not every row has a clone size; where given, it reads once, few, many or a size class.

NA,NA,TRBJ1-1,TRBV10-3,CAISGREGIAEAFF,TGTGCCATCAGTGGAAGAGAGGGAATCGCTGAAGCTTTCTTT
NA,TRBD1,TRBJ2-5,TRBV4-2,CASSRDRAFLQYF,TGTGCCAGCAGCCGGGACAGGGCTTTTTTGCAGTACTTC
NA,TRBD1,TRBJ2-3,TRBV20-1,CSASLRRTGDTDTQYF,TGCAGTGCTAGCCTCAGGCGGACAGGGGACACAGATACGCAGTATTTT
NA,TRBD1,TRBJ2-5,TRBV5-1,CASSLVQGNFQYF,TGCGCCAGCAGCTTGGTACAGGGGAATTTCCAGTACTTC
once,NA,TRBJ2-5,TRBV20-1,CSALPGTLQETQYF,TGCAGTGCTCTCCCCGGGACCCTACAAGAGACCCAGTACTTC
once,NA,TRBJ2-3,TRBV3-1,CASSQDRGYADTQYF,TGTGCCAGCAGCCAAGATCGAGGATACGCAGATACGCAGTATTTT
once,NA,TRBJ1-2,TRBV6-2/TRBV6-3,CASSYEQGSSDGYTF,TGTGCCAGCAGTTACGAACAGGGCTCTTCGGATGGCTACACCTTC
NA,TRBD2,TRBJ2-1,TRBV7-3,CASSPLASGGHEQFF,TGTGCCAGCAGCCCCCTGGCTAGCGGGGGACATGAGCAGTTCTTC
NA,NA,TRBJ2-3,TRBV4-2,CASSQERALGERTDTQYF,TGTGCCAGCAGCCAAGAAAGGGCCTTGGGGGAACGAACAGATACGCAGTATTTT
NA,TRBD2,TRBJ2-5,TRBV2,CASSETSGGFQETQYF,TGTGCCAGCAGTGAAACTAGCGGGGGGTTCCAAGAGACCCAGTACTTC
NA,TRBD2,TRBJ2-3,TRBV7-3,CASSSQRGGRVTQYF,TGTGCCAGCAGCTCGCAGCGGGGGGGAAGGGTGACGCAGTATTTT